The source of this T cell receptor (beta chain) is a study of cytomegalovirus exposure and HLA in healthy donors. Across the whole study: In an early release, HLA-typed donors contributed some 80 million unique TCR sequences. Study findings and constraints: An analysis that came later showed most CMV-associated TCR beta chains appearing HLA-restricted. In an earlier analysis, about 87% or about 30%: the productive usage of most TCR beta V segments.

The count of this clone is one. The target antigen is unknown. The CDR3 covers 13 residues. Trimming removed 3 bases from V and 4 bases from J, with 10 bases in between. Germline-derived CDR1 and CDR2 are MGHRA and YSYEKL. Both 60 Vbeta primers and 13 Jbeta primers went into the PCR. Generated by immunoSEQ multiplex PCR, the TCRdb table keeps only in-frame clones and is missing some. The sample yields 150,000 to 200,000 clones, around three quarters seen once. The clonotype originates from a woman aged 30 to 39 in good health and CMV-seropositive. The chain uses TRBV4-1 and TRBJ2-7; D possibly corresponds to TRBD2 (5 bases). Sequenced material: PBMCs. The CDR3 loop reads CASSHLTGYEQYF. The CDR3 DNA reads TGCGCCAGCAGCCACCTGACGGGATACGAGCAGTACTTC.